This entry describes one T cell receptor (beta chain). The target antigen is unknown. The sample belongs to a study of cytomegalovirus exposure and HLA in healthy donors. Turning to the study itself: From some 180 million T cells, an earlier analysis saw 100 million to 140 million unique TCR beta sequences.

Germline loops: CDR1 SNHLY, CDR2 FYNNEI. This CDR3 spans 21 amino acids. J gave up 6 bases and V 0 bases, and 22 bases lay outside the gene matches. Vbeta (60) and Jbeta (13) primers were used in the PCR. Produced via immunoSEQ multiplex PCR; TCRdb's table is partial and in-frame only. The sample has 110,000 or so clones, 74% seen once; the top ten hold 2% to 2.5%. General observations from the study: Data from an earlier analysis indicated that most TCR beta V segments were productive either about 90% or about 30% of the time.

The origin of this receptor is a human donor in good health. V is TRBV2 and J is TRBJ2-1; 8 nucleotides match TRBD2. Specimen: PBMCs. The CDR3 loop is CASSEAPRTILSGGSTNEQFF. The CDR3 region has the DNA TGTGCCAGCAGTGAAGCGCCGCGGACGATTCTCAGCGGGGGTAGCACCAATGAGCAGTTCTTC.